This paragraph covers one T cell receptor beta chain sequence. Its antigen remains unidentified. The sample comes from a study of T cells in Graves' hyperthyroidism and ophthalmopathy. What was amplified from RNA transcripts were TCR beta CDR3 regions. The HTBI primer set drove a first-round RT-PCR of the TCR CDR3. TCRdb processed the multiplex PCR reads anew with MiXCR; each CDR3 protein has one entry. The sample lists a few hundred thousand distinct CDR3 sequences; approximately 25% were seen once. Study outcomes and limitations: Blood shared most expanded thyroid clonotypes above 0.001.

The CDR3 is made up of 14 amino acids. Germline CDR1 reads SNHLY; CDR2 reads FYNNEI. V was shortened by 4 bases and J by 0 bases, with 9 bases between the two germline ends. Graves' hyperthyroidism qualified as stable when ophthalmopathy did not progress within 18 months. Exclusion of a patient resulted from uncontrolled infection, other autoimmune disease, pregnancy or lactation. Diagnosis relied on clinical symptoms, serum thyroxine and TRAb, thyroid ultrasound and orbital computed tomography. This receptor was obtained from a man aged 50 to 59 with Graves' hyperthyroidism. Sequencing was performed on blood. The chain employs TRBV2 and TRBJ1-2; D is unresolved. For the CDR3, the DNA is TGTGCCAGCAGTGTACCGTCCTCTAACTATGGCTACACCTTC. This codes for CASSVPSSNYGYTF.